The 28 T cell receptor beta chains below come from one sample, sequenced in a study of identical twins. TCRdb re-called the 5' RACE reads with MiXCR, one entry per CDR3 protein. The sample has around 500,000 distinct CDR3 sequences, 13% to 15% seen once. These records were also assigned to another study, of yellow fever vaccine responses in identical twins.

The material sequenced was CD4+ T cells sorted from blood. The receptors come from a woman under 30 in good health.

This clonotype has ten or more counts. The genes are TRBV5-1 and TRBJ1-2; D gene uncertain. The ends were cut back, 5 bases at V and 4 bases at J, with 9 bases in the middle. CDR1 and CDR2 from the germline V gene are SGHRS and YFSETQ. The CDR3 runs to 12 residues. CDR3 residues: CASRWDTYGYTF. CDR3 DNA sequence: TGCGCCAGCAGGTGGGATACCTATGGCTACACCTTC.

Concerning this clonotype: Germline and junction disagree at one end, which may indicate a read error. This rearrangement joins TRBV6-5 to TRBJ2-7, with 7 positions matching TRBD2. CDR1 is MNHEY and CDR2 is SVGAGI in the germline V gene. This CDR3 contains 15 residues. DNA for the CDR3: TGTGCCAGCAGTTACGGGGGGGGGAGCTCCTACGATCAGTACTTC. The encoded protein is CASSYGGGSSYDQYF.

In nucleotides, the CDR3 is TGTGCCAGCAGCTTAGACGCAGGGATCTATGGCTACACCTTC. Protein: CASSLDAGIYGYTF. The genes are TRBV7-6 and TRBJ1-2, with D maybe TRBD1 (5 bases). Trimming shortened V by 1 base and J by 4 bases, and 10 bases separated the two germline ends. Germline CDR1 and CDR2: SGHVS and FNYEAQ. This CDR3 is built from 14 residues. Combining the CDR3 with reference TRBV7-6 and TRBJ1-2 gives the whole variable domain GAGVSQSPRYKVTKRGQDVALRCDPISGHVSLYWYRQALGQGPEFLTYFNYEAQQDKSGLPNDRFSAERPEGSISTLTIQRTEQRDSAMYRCASSLDAGIYGYTFGSGTRLTVV.

This clonotype showed up just a few times. V gene TRBV5-1 combines with J gene TRBJ2-3, with 8 bases lining up with TRBD2. The CDR3 is 15 residues long. The V gene end was trimmed by 2 bases and the J gene end by 1 base; junction bases not matched to a gene: 3. CDR1 is SGHRS, CDR2 YFSETQ, per germline. The CDR3 sequence is CASSFSGDRTDTQYF. CDR3 nucleotide sequence: TGCGCCAGCAGCTTTAGCGGGGACCGCACAGATACGCAGTATTTT.

This clonotype occurred a few times. The gene calls are TRBV4-3 and TRBJ2-5; 7 nucleotides match TRBD2. The CDR3 contains 14 residues. Per the germline V gene, CDR1 is LGHNA and CDR2 is YSLEER. Trimming at V came to 3 bases and at J to 8 bases, leaving 9 bases not matched to a gene. The CDR3 sequence: CASSHREGSGTQYF. For the CDR3, the DNA is TGCGCCAGCAGCCATAGGGAGGGGTCAGGTACCCAGTACTTC.

This clonotype appeared a few times. The rearrangement joins TRBV5-6 to TRBJ1-1; D is possibly TRBD1 (5 bases). The CDR3 runs 13 residues. Germline V gives CDR1 SGHDT, CDR2 YYEEEE. The V and J ends lost 1 base and 6 bases respectively, with 10 bases between them. The CDR3 DNA reads TGTGCCAGCAGCTTGATAAGGGGTGCTGAAGCTTTCTTT. Translation: CASSLIRGAEAFF. Looking up the rest from reference TRBV5-6 and TRBJ1-1 gives the full variable domain: DAGVTQSPTHLIKTRGQQVTLRCSPKSGHDTVSWYQQALGQGPQFIFQYYEEEERQRGNFPDRFSGHQFPNYSSELNVNALLLGDSALYLCASSLIRGAEAFFGQGTRLTVV.

The J gene is TRBJ2-1, the V gene TRBV6-5; maybe TRBD1 (5 bases). Germline lookup yields CDR1 MNHEY and CDR2 SVGAGI. The CDR3 is 11 residues long. The V end was cut by 2 bases, the J end by 16 bases, with 12 bases between. As DNA, the CDR3 is TGTGCCAGCAGTTACATAGGGGTTGTTTTCTTC. Protein product: CASSYIGVVFF.

The chain has TRBV4-3 and TRBJ2-7, with D perhaps assigned TRBD1 or TRBD2 (6 bases each). The CDR3 is 15 amino acids. The germline V gene has CDR1 LGHNA and CDR2 YSLEER. V was pared by 4 bases and J by 3 bases, with 16 bases between. The CDR3, as DNA: TGCGCCAGCAGCCTCACGTTCGGGGGCCTCTACGAGCAGTACTTC. Protein product: CASSLTFGGLYEQYF.

This clonotype turned up a few times. The genes are TRBV28 and TRBJ2-1, with D perhaps matching TRBD1 (5 bases). Germline CDR1 reads MDHEN; CDR2 reads SYDVKM. V was cut by 6 bases and J by 7 bases, with 13 bases left in between. CDR3 length equals 13 residues. The CDR3 DNA reads as TGTGCCAGCAGGGGGCCCCGCCGGAATGAGCAGTTCTTC. Translating gives CASRGPRRNEQFF. Filled out from reference TRBV28 and TRBJ2-1, the complete variable domain reads DVKVTQSSRYLVKRTGEKVFLECVQDMDHENMFWYRQDPGLGLRLIYFSYDVKMKEKGDIPEGYSVSREKKERFSLILESASTNQTSMYLCASRGPRRNEQFFGPGTRLTVL.

This chain joins TRBV12-3 or TRBV12-4 and TRBJ1-5, with TRBD1 identical over 12 bases. CDR3 length: 15 amino acids. V shed 6 bases and J 7 bases; nucleotides not matched to a gene: 7. CDR3 DNA: TGTGCCAGCAGCCGGGGACAGGGGGCCAACCAGCCCCAGCATTTT. Residues: CASSRGQGANQPQHF.

This clonotype came up a few times. The rearrangement joins TRBV7-3 to TRBJ2-3; either TRBD1 or TRBD2 may fit D (6 bases each). Germline V gene sequence: CDR1 SGHTA, CDR2 FQGTGA. With 5 bases removed from V and 0 bases from J, the gap between germline ends came to 18 bases. The CDR3 totals 17 residues. CDR3 loop: CASSPVGGRSSTDTQYF. CDR3 DNA sequence: TGTGCCAGCAGCCCCGTGGGGGGCAGATCTAGCACAGATACGCAGTATTTT.

This clonotype was seen a handful of times. This rearrangement joins TRBV20-1 to TRBJ2-5; D is ambiguous. Per germline, CDR1 DFQATT and CDR2 SNEGSKA (reference sequence). The CDR3 is 14 amino acids. V shed 5 bases and J shed 5 bases, with 18 bases lying between them. Here the CDR3 reads CSAPRAPRRETQYF. Written as DNA, the CDR3 is TGCAGTGCTCCCCGGGCCCCGAGGCGGGAGACCCAGTACTTC.

The sample holds many counts of this clonotype. The J gene is TRBJ2-7, the V gene TRBV4-2; 9 positions match TRBD2. The germline V gene has CDR1 LGHNA and CDR2 YNFKEQ. The CDR3 contains 15 residues. The J segment lost 5 bases and the V segment lost 6 bases, leaving 11 bases of the junction unmatched. The CDR3 spells CASSPYSGSRNEQYF. CDR3 nucleotides: TGTGCCAGCAGTCCGTATAGCGGGAGTCGGAACGAGCAGTACTTC.

The V and J genes are TRBV12-3 or TRBV12-4 and TRBJ2-6, with 11 bases matching TRBD2. Trimming cost V 7 bases and J 4 bases; bases outside gene matches: 9. The CDR3 totals 17 residues. For the CDR3, the DNA is TGTGCCAGCACCCCACTAGCGGGAGTTCCCGGGGCCAACGTCCTGACTTTC. It translates to CASTPLAGVPGANVLTF.

This clonotype has a handful of counts. The V gene is TRBV5-1, the J gene TRBJ2-7; 8 bases match TRBD1. CDR1 is SGHRS, CDR2 YFSETQ, per germline. This CDR3 comprises 15 residues. V was clipped by 0 bases and J by 7 bases; unmatched bases: 9. CDR3 DNA: TGCGCCAGCAGCTTGGTAGGGCAGGGGGCTGGTGAGCAGTACTTC. Encoded protein: CASSLVGQGAGEQYF.

The CDR3, as DNA: TGTGCCAGCATCCCCGGACTGAGCACAGATACGCAGTATTTT. Its translation: CASIPGLSTDTQYF. The chain carries TRBV7-9 and TRBJ2-3; a possible D gene is TRBD2 (5 bases). The CDR3 has 14 amino acids. V was shortened by 7 bases and J by 0 bases, with 11 bases between the two germline ends. Germline loops: CDR1 SEHNR, CDR2 FQNEAQ (reference sequence).

The V gene is TRBV28, the J gene TRBJ2-4; D possibly corresponds to TRBD2 (6 bases). The length of the CDR3 is 17 residues. V was shortened by 5 bases and J by 0 bases, with 17 bases between the two germline ends. The V gene's germline CDR1 is MDHEN and CDR2 SYDVKM. The chain's CDR3 is CASSERVSGLAKNIQYF. CDR3 DNA: TGTGCCAGCAGTGAACGCGTCTCGGGACTAGCCAAAAACATTCAGTACTTC.

This clonotype has more than one count but fewer than ten. The genes are TRBV5-6 and TRBJ2-2; 8 nucleotides line up with TRBD1. Looked up from germline, CDR1 is SGHDT and CDR2 is YYEEEE. There are 18 residues in the CDR3. Trimming removed 4 bases from V and 4 bases from J; junction bases left unmatched: 15. The chain's CDR3 is CASSHSQQGGLRTGELFF. As DNA, the CDR3 is TGTGCCAGCAGCCATTCTCAACAGGGGGGTTTGCGCACCGGGGAGCTGTTTTTT. Looking up the rest from reference TRBV5-6 and TRBJ2-2 gives the full variable domain: DAGVTQSPTHLIKTRGQQVTLRCSPKSGHDTVSWYQQALGQGPQFIFQYYEEEERQRGNFPDRFSGHQFPNYSSELNVNALLLGDSALYLCASSHSQQGGLRTGELFFGEGSRLTVL.

V gene TRBV19 combines with J gene TRBJ2-5, with D maybe TRBD2 (7 bases). V lost 5 bases and J 2 bases, leaving 18 bases between the germline ends. The CDR3 totals 16 residues. CDR1 and CDR2 (germline): LNHDA, SQIVND (reference sequence). The CDR3 DNA follows: TGTGCCAGTAGTCCGACCGGCGGGGGCACTCAAGAGACCCAGTACTTC. It specifies CASSPTGGGTQETQYF.

The chain employs TRBV7-8 and TRBJ1-1; TRBD1 matches at 8 bases. The germline V gene encodes CDR1 SGHVS and CDR2 FQNEAQ. The CDR3 is 15 amino acids. J lost 1 base, V lost 4 bases, and 5 bases had no gene match. This chain's CDR3 is CASSSRDRPNTEAFF. DNA of the CDR3: TGTGCCAGCAGCTCGCGGGACAGGCCGAACACTGAAGCTTTCTTT.

The chain has TRBV3-1 and TRBJ2-1; 8 nucleotides line up with TRBD1. This CDR3 region has 16 residues. From germline, CDR1 is LGHDT and CDR2 YNNKEL (reference sequence). V dropped 1 base and J dropped 7; count of bases not matched to a gene: 9. In nucleotides, the CDR3 is TGTGCCAGCAGCCAAGTACCAGGGGGCGCAGAGAATGAGCAGTTCTTC. This gives the protein CASSQVPGGAENEQFF.

V and J are TRBV6-2 or TRBV6-3 and TRBJ2-7, with D hard to call. CDR1 and CDR2 from the germline V gene are MNHEY and SVGEGT. The CDR3 is 12 residues long. V shed 8 bases and J shed 7 bases, with 15 bases lying between them. CDR3 protein: CASSQVTGEQYF. In DNA form, the CDR3 reads TGTGCCAGCTCGCAAGTTACGGGTGAGCAGTACTTC.

This clonotype appeared once. The chain's CDR3 is CSANPLAVNYEQYF. In nucleotides, the CDR3 is TGCAGTGCTAATCCACTAGCGGTTAACTACGAGCAGTACTTC. This rearrangement joins TRBV20-1 to TRBJ2-7; TRBD2 agrees at 8 bases. This CDR3 spans 14 amino acids. The J segment lost 3 bases and the V segment lost 4 bases, leaving 8 bases of the junction unmatched. CDR1 and CDR2 (germline): DFQATT, SNEGSKA (reference sequence).

The CDR3, as DNA: TGTGCCAGCAGTGAAGCCCAGGGCATTCAGTACTTC. Translation: CASSEAQGIQYF. The chain joins TRBV6-1 to TRBJ2-4; D is possibly TRBD1 (5 bases). The CDR3 covers 12 residues. Germline CDR1 is MNHNS and CDR2 is SASEGT. With 0 bases removed from V and 9 bases from J, the gap between germline ends came to 6 bases.

The V gene is TRBV7-4, the J gene TRBJ2-1, with TRBD2 matching over 16 bases. Per the germline V gene, CDR1 is SGHVT and CDR2 is SQSDAQ. There are 17 residues in the CDR3. The V segment lost 3 bases and the J segment 9 bases; nucleotides outside the gene matches: 8. In DNA form, the CDR3 reads TGTGCCAGCAGCTTGGGGACTAGCGGGGGGGCCTACGGTGAGCAGTTCTTC. Residues: CASSLGTSGGAYGEQFF.

This chain uses TRBV2 with TRBJ2-2; 7 bases map to TRBD1. The ends lost 6 bases at V and 0 bases at J; junction bases unmatched: 4. CDR1 SNHLY and CDR2 FYNNEI come from the germline V gene. The CDR3 is 15 residues long. The CDR3 sequence is CASRDRVSNTGELFF. In DNA form, the CDR3 reads TGTGCCAGCAGAGACAGGGTTTCGAACACCGGGGAGCTGTTTTTT. Variable domain in full (rest from reference TRBV2 and TRBJ2-2): EPEVTQTPSHQVTQMGQEVILRCVPISNHLYFYWYRQILGQKVEFLVSFYNNEISEKSEIFDDQFSVERPDGSNFTLKIRSTKLEDSAMYFCASRDRVSNTGELFFGEGSRLTVL.

The chain links TRBV7-2 to TRBJ2-3; 7 bases are a match to TRBD2. CDR1 and CDR2 (germline): SGHTA, FQGNSA. V shed 2 bases, J shed 5 bases, and the junction held 4 bases outside the gene matches. CDR3 length equals 14 residues. Written as DNA, the CDR3 is TGTGCCAGCAGCTTATTCGCGGGGGTAGATACGCAGTATTTT. Translated, it gives CASSLFAGVDTQYF.

This clonotype was seen a handful of times. V usage is TRBV6-1 and J usage is TRBJ1-5; D possibly corresponds to TRBD1 (5 bases). This CDR3 is 13 amino acids long. Germline V gene lookup returns CDR1 MNHNS and CDR2 SASEGT. The germline V and J ends were trimmed by 7 bases and 3 bases, with 10 bases remaining between them. The CDR3 here is CASKQGTNQPQHF. The CDR3 DNA sequence: TGTGCCAGCAAGCAGGGAACCAATCAGCCCCAGCATTTT.